This T cell receptor (beta chain) was recorded in a study of blood T cell repertoires in COVID-19. V gave up 2 bases and J gave up 0 bases; unmatched junction bases: 2. This CDR3 has 15 residues. In germline, CDR1 is LNHDA, CDR2 SQIVND (reference sequence). Data came from immunoSEQ multiplex PCR; TCRdb stores just in-frame clones and leaves some out. The sample consists of just over 300,000 clones, 80% to 90% of them appearing once. This sequence originates from a man between 25 and 39 years old who had recovered from COVID-19. Sequencing was done on a sample of PBMCs or T cells enriched from blood (not recorded which). The V gene is TRBV19, the J gene TRBJ1-2; 8 bases map to TRBD1. The CDR3 is CASSIPGQANYGYTF. The CDR3 coding sequence is TGTGCCAGTAGTATACCGGGACAGGCTAACTATGGCTACACCTTC.